This T cell receptor (beta chain) came from a study of cytomegalovirus exposure and HLA in healthy donors. At the level of the study: The Caucasian-associated ancestry cluster contained more than 75% of the 300 to 450 genotyped donors.

The CDR3 extends over 13 amino acids. Deletions cut 6 bases from V and 15 bases from J, with 20 bases between. CDR1 is MDHEN, CDR2 SYDVKM, per germline. As concerns this clone: Its antigen is still unknown.

The PCR was carried out with 60 Vbeta primers and 13 Jbeta primers. Some clones are missing from TCRdb's copy, which holds only in-frame ones; the method was immunoSEQ multiplex PCR. The data show around 260,000 clones, with roughly 80% seen just once and roughly 0.31% held by the top ten. General study points: Among TCR sequences, most were rare, though some public TCRs appeared in many donors.

Sequences were obtained from PBMCs. The sequence was collected from a girl aged 2-9 years in good health and CMV-seronegative. The chain uses TRBV28 and TRBJ1-4; D unclear. The CDR3: CASRASINGRVFF. The DNA for the CDR3 is TGTGCCAGCAGGGCCAGTATTAACGGTCGGGTGTTTTTT.